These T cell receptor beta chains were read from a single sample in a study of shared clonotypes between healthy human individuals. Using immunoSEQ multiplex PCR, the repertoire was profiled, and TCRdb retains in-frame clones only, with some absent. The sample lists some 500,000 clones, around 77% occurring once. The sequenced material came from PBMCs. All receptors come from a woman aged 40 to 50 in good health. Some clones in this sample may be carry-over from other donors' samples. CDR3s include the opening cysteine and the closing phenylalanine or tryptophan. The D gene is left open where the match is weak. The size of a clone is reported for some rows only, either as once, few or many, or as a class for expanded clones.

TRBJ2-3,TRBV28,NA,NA,CASRNAGSTDTQYF,TGTGCCAGCAGAAACGCGGGGTCCACAGATACGCAGTATTTT
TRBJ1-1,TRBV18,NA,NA,CASSQGHLMNTEAFF,TGTGCCAGCTCACAGGGACATCTAATGAACACTGAAGCTTTCTTT
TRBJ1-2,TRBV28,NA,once,CASSLMGVGYTF,TGTGCCAGCAGTTTAATGGGGGTTGGCTACACCTTC
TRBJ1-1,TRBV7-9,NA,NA,CASSLGDLMNTEAFF,TGTGCCAGCAGCTTAGGGGATTTGATGAACACTGAAGCTTTCTTT
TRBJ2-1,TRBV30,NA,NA,CAWSDSPYNEQFF,TGTGCCTGGAGCGACAGTCCCTACAATGAGCAGTTCTTC
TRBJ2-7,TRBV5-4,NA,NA,CASSHPRGSYEQYF,TGTGCCAGCAGCCACCCGCGGGGCTCCTACGAGCAGTACTTC
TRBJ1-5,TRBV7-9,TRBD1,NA,CASSLGQGIGYNQPQHF,TGTGCCAGCAGCTTAGGACAGGGGATAGGTTACAATCAGCCCCAGCATTTT
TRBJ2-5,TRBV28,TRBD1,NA,CASISTIVSRGRWETQYF,TGTGCCAGCATTTCGACTATAGTAAGCAGGGGGCGCTGGGAGACCCAGTACTTC
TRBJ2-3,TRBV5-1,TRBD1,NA,CASSIGQGATDTQYF,TGCGCCAGCAGCATCGGACAGGGGGCGACAGATACGCAGTATTTT
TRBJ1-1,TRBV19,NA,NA,CASSQQGPEAFF,TGTGCCAGTAGTCAACAGGGACCTGAAGCTTTCTTT
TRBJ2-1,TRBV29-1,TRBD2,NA,CSVDLLAGRGHEQFF,TGCAGCGTTGATTTGCTAGCGGGAAGGGGCCATGAGCAGTTCTTC
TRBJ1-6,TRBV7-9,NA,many,CASSLIMSTSPLHF,TGTGCCAGCAGCTTAATTATGAGCACCTCACCCCTCCACTTT
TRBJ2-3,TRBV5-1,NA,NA,CASSFRGLIAERDTQYF,TGCGCCAGCAGCTTTCGGGGGTTAATCGCTGAAAGAGATACGCAGTATTTT
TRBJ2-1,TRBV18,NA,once,CASSDQGPGDEQFF,TGTGCCAGCTCAGACCAGGGCCCCGGGGATGAGCAGTTCTTC
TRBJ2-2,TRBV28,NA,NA,CASSFLGTRGTGELFF,TGTGCCAGCAGTTTTCTGGGAACTAGAGGCACCGGGGAGCTGTTTTTT
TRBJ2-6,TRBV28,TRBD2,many,CASRLNSGRGAGANVLTF,TGTGCCAGCAGATTGAATAGCGGGAGGGGAGCTGGGGCCAACGTCCTGACTTTC
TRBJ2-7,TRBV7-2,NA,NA,CASSPDLTYEQYF,TGTGCCAGCAGCCCGGACCTTACCTACGAGCAGTACTTC
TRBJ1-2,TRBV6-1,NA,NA,CASSNRQQFYGYTF,TGTGCCAGCAGTAACCGACAGCAGTTTTATGGCTACACCTTC
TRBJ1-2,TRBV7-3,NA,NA,CASSLTVRSLPYTF,TGTGCCAGCAGCTTAACGGTCAGGTCCTTACCCTACACCTTC
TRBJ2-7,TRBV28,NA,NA,CASSPARYEQYF,TGTGCCAGCAGTCCTGCCCGCTACGAGCAGTACTTC
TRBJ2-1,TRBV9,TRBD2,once,CASSVSSGTIYNEQFF,TGTGCCAGCAGCGTCTCTAGCGGGACCATCTACAATGAGCAGTTCTTC
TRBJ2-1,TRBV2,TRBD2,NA,CASSSTSGSHYNEQFF,TGTGCCAGCAGTTCGACTAGCGGGAGCCACTACAATGAGCAGTTCTTC
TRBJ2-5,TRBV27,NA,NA,CASSDRTPGEETQYF,TGTGCCAGCAGTGACAGGACGCCCGGGGAGGAGACCCAGTACTTC
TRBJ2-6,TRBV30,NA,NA,CAWSVGVANVLTF,TGTGCCTGGAGTGTAGGAGTGGCCAACGTCCTGACTTTC
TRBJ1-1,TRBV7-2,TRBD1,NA,CASSLAMDRGVTEAFF,TGTGCCAGCAGCTTAGCGATGGACAGGGGGGTGACTGAAGCTTTCTTT